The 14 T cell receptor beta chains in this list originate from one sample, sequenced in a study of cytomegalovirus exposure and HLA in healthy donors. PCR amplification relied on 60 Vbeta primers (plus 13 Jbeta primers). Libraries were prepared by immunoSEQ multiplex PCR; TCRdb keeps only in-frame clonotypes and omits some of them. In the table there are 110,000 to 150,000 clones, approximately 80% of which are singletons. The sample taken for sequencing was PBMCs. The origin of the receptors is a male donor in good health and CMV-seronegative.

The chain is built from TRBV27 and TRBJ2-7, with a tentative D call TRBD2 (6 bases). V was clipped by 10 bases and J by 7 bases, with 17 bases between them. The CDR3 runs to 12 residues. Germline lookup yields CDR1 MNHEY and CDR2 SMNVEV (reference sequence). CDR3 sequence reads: CATGAWAGEQYF. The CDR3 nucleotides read TGTGCCACCGGAGCCTGGGCGGGGGAGCAGTACTTC.

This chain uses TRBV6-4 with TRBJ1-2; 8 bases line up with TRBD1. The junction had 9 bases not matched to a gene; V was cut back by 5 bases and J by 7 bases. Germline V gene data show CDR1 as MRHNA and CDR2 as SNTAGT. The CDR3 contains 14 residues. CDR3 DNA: TGTGCCAGCAGTCCTGACAGGGGTTCCGGTGGCTACACCTTC. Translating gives CASSPDRGSGGYTF.

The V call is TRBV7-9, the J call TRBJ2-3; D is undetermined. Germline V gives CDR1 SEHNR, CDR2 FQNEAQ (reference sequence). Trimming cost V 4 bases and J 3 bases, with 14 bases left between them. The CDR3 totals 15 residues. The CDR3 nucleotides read TGTGCCAGCAGCTCTATACGGTCCCAAACAGATACGCAGTATTTT. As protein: CASSSIRSQTDTQYF.

Here the CDR3 reads CASSYNRGNEKLFF. The CDR3 nucleotides read TGTGCCAGCAGCTACAACAGGGGTAATGAAAAACTGTTTTTT. The chain is built from TRBV5-4 and TRBJ1-4, with TRBD1 matching 7 bases. There are 14 residues in the CDR3. The germline gives CDR1 SGHNT, CDR2 YYREEE (reference sequence). The J segment lost 4 bases and the V segment lost 3 bases, leaving 3 bases of the junction unmatched.

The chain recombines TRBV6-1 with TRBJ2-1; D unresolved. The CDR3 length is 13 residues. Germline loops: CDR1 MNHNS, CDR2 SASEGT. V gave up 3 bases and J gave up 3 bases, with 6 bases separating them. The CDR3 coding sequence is TGTGCCAGCAGTGAGGGCAACTACAATGAGCAGTTCTTC. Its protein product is CASSEGNYNEQFF.

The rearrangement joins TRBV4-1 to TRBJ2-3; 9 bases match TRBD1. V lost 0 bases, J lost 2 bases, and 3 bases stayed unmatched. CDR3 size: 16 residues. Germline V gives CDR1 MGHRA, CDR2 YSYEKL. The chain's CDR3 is CASSQETGGHTDTQYF. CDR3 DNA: TGCGCCAGCAGCCAAGAAACAGGGGGCCACACAGATACGCAGTATTTT.

The CDR3 spells CASSLRGSYEQYF. The CDR3 DNA sequence: TGCGCCAGCAGCTTAAGGGGCTCCTACGAGCAGTACTTC. The rearrangement links TRBV5-1 to TRBJ2-7, with D possibly being TRBD1 (5 bases). The CDR3 covers 13 residues. Trimming took off 2 bases at V and 0 bases at J, with 6 bases between the two ends. In germline, CDR1 is SGHRS, CDR2 YFSETQ.

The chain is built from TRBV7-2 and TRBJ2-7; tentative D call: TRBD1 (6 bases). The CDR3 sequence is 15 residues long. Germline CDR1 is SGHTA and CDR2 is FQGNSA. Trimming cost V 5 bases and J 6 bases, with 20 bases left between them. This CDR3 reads CASSLRTQGLGEQYF. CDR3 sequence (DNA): TGTGCCAGCAGCCTCCGGACGCAGGGGTTGGGCGAGCAGTACTTC.

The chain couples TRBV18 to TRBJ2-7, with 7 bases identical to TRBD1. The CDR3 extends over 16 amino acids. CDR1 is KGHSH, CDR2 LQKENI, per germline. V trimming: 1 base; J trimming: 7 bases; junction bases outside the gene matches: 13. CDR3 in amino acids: CASSPQLITGEGEQYF. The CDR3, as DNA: TGTGCCAGCTCACCACAATTGATTACAGGGGAAGGGGAGCAGTACTTC.

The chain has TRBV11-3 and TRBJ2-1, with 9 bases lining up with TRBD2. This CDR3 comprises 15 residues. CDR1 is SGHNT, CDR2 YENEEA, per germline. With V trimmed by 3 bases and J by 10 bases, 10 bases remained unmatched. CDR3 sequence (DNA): TGTGCCAGCAGCTTGTCCGGGACTAGCTCGAGAGAGCAGTTCTTC. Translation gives CASSLSGTSSREQFF.

The CDR3, as DNA: TGTGCCAGCAGCTCAGACAGGGGGCGTTATGGCTACACCTTC. Translating gives CASSSDRGRYGYTF. The chain couples TRBV7-2 to TRBJ1-2, with 10 bases aligning to TRBD1. The CDR3 runs to 14 residues. Germline CDR1 and CDR2: SGHTA and FQGNSA. V lost 4 bases, J lost 5 bases, and 4 bases stayed unmatched.

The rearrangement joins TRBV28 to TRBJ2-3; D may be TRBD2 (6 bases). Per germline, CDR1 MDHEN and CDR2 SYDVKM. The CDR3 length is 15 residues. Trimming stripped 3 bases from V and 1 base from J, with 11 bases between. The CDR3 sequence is CASSFFGGRTDTQYF. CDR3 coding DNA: TGTGCCAGCAGTTTTTTCGGGGGACGCACAGATACGCAGTATTTT.

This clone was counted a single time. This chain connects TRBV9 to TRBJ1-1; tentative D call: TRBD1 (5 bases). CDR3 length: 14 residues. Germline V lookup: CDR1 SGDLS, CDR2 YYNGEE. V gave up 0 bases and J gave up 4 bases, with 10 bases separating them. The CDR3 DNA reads TGTGCCAGCAGCGTAGGGCAGCAGGGCACTGAAGCTTTCTTT. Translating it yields CASSVGQQGTEAFF.

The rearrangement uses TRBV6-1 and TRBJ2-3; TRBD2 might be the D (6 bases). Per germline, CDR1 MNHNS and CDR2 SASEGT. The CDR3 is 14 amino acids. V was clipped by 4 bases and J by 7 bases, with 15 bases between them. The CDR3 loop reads CASSVGGVRNTQYF. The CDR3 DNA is TGTGCCAGCAGTGTAGGAGGGGTTAGGAATACGCAGTATTTT.